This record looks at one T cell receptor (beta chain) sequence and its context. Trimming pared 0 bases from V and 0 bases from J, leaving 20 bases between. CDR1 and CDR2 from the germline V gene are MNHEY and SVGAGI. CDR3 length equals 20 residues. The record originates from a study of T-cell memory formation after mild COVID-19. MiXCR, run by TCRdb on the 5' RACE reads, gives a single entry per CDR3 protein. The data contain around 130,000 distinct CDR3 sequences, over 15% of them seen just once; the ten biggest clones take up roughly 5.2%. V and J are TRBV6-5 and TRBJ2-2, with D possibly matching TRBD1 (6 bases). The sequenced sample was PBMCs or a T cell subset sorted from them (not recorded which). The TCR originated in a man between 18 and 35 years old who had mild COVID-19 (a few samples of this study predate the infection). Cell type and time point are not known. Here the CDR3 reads CASSYSMVLYRVTNTGELFF. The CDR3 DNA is TGTGCCAGCAGTTACTCGATGGTCCTGTACAGGGTTACGAACACCGGGGAGCTGTTTTTT.